This T cell receptor (beta chain) was identified during a study of T cell responses to AZD1222 COVID-19 vaccine. A word on this clone: What it binds is unknown.

Study observations and caveats: The number of AZD1222 recipients seropositive at baseline was only five to seven.

J was trimmed by 3 bases and V by 3 bases; bases with no gene match: 7. CDR1 and CDR2 from the germline V gene are KGHSH and LQKENI. The CDR3 is made up of 16 amino acids. Method: immunoSEQ multiplex PCR; TCRdb's copy keeps in-frame clones and lacks some. The sample records roughly 100,000 clones, approximately 92% being singletons. Sequencing used peripheral blood, obtained 28 days after the second AZD1222 dose. This clonotype was obtained from an adult who received the AZD1222 COVID-19 vaccine. The V and J genes are TRBV18 and TRBJ1-3; 8 nucleotides match TRBD1. CDR3 nucleotides: TGTGCCAGCTCACCTACAGGGGGTTCCGTTGGAAACACCATATATTTT. Amino acid sequence: CASSPTGGSVGNTIYF.